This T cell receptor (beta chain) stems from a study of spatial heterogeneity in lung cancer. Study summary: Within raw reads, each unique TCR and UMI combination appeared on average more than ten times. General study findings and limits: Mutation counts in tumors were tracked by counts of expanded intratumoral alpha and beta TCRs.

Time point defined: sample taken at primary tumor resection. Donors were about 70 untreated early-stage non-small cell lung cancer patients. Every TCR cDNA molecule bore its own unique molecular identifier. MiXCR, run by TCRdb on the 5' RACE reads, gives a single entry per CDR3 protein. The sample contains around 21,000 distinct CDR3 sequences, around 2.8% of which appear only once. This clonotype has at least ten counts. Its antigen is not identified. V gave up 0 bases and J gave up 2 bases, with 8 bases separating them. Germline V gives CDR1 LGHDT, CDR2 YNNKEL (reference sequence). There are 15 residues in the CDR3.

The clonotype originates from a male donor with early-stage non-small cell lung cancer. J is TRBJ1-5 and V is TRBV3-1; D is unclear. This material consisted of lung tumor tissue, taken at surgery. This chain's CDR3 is CASSQDYRGNQPQHF. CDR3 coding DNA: TGTGCCAGCAGCCAAGATTACCGCGGCAATCAGCCCCAGCATTTT.